Shown below are 10 T cell receptor beta chains from a single sample sequenced in a study of blood T cell repertoires in COVID-19. TCRdb's table, derived via immunoSEQ multiplex PCR, lists solely in-frame clones and lacks some. The sample contains over 150,000 clones, around 85% of which appear only once. The source material was peripheral blood. These receptor sequences come from a man aged 55 to 70 with COVID-19, enrolled during active disease.

V and J are TRBV11-2 and TRBJ1-6; TRBD1 matches 7 bases. The CDR3 covers 13 residues. In germline, CDR1 is SGHAT, CDR2 FQNNGV. Unmatched junction bases numbered 5, after V lost 5 bases and J lost 10 bases. CDR3 in DNA: TGTGCCAGCAGCAGGGACAGAGGATCACCCCTCCACTTT. This codes for CASSRDRGSPLHF.

The V gene is TRBV24-1, the J gene TRBJ2-1, with 7 bases aligning to TRBD1. Trimming cost V 4 bases and J 4 bases; bases outside gene matches: 9. This CDR3 has 16 amino acids. CDR1 is KGHDR, CDR2 SFDVKD, per germline. CDR3 sequence: CATSDQAGTVYNEQFF. The CDR3 DNA follows: TGTGCCACCAGTGACCAGGCCGGGACAGTTTACAATGAGCAGTTCTTC.

The chain has TRBV6-5 and TRBJ1-6; D gene uncertain. The CDR3 runs 13 residues. Trimming shortened V by 3 bases and J by 7 bases, and 7 bases separated the two germline ends. Per the germline V gene, CDR1 is MNHEY and CDR2 is SVGAGI. CDR3 nucleotides: TGTGCCAGCAGTTATGGCTGGAATTCACCCCTCCACTTT. It codes for CASSYGWNSPLHF.

The chain recombines TRBV7-9 with TRBJ2-1, with 10 bases that match TRBD1. CDR1 and CDR2 (germline): SEHNR, FQNEAQ (reference sequence). The CDR3 spans 15 residues. Losses at the gene ends were 5 bases for V and 7 bases for J; bases not matched to a gene: 8. Here the CDR3 reads CASSLMGQGKNEQFF. As DNA, the CDR3 is TGTGCCAGCAGCCTAATGGGACAGGGGAAGAATGAGCAGTTCTTC.

The chain has TRBV7-2 and TRBJ1-2; 9 bases agree with TRBD1. This CDR3 region has 15 residues. V dropped 4 bases and J dropped 6; count of bases not matched to a gene: 9. Germline loops: CDR1 SGHTA, CDR2 FQGNSA. The DNA of the CDR3 is TGTGCCAGCAGCTCGGGGGCGGGACAGGGTAATGGCTACACCTTC. Amino acid sequence: CASSSGAGQGNGYTF.

V is TRBV3-1 (or the pseudogene TRBV3-2) and J is TRBJ1-2, with D possibly TRBD1 on 5 matching bases. Trimming cost V 0 bases and J 7 bases, with 18 bases left between them. Germline V gene lookup returns CDR1 LGHDT and CDR2 YNNKEL (reference sequence). The CDR3 length is 16 residues. The chain's CDR3 is CASSQDLGVWGGGYTF. For the CDR3, the DNA is TGTGCCAGCAGCCAAGATCTAGGGGTGTGGGGTGGTGGCTACACCTTC.

V gene TRBV7-9 combines with J gene TRBJ2-6; D is undetermined. The CDR3 length is 15 residues. Germline-derived CDR1 and CDR2 are SEHNR and FQNEAQ (reference sequence). Trimming stripped 5 bases from V and 2 bases from J, with 10 bases between. CDR3 nucleotide sequence: TGTGCCAGCAGCCTAAGTCGGGCTGGGGCCAACGTCCTGACTTTC. Translating it yields CASSLSRAGANVLTF.

The chain carries TRBV4-2 and TRBJ1-4; D gene uncertain. Germline lookup yields CDR1 LGHNA and CDR2 YNFKEQ. Trimming cost V 1 base and J 2 bases, with 8 bases left between them. This CDR3 is 15 amino acids long. As DNA, the CDR3 is TGTGCCAGCAGCCAAGGGAGTGGCACTAATGAAAAACTGTTTTTT. It codes for CASSQGSGTNEKLFF.

A remark on this clone: Within the sample, other DNA sequences also encode this same CDR3. The chain combines TRBV7-3 with TRBJ1-1; D is unclear. CDR1 and CDR2 from the germline V gene are SGHTA and FQGTGA. This CDR3 contains 13 residues. Trimming pared 0 bases from V and 4 bases from J, leaving 6 bases between. CDR3 nucleotides: TGTGCCAGCAGCTTAACTGAGCTCACTGAAGCTTTCTTT. It specifies CASSLTELTEAFF.

The chain combines TRBV6-1 with TRBJ2-7; TRBD1 matches at 7 bases. This CDR3 spans 16 amino acids. The V gene's germline CDR1 is MNHNS and CDR2 SASEGT. V shed 4 bases and J 0 bases; nucleotides not matched to a gene: 9. This chain's CDR3 is CASSAQRTGSSYEQYF. The CDR3 DNA is TGTGCCAGCAGTGCCCAACGGACAGGTAGCTCCTACGAGCAGTACTTC.